This T cell receptor (beta chain) was obtained from a study of cytomegalovirus exposure and HLA in healthy donors. The CDR3 is 17 amino acids. Per the germline V gene, CDR1 is SGDLS and CDR2 is YYNGEE. V shed 4 bases, J shed 5 bases, and the junction held 14 bases outside the gene matches. Findings and caveats of the study: Rarity held for most TCR sequences, but there were some public TCRs that occurred in many donors.

Regarding this clone: Its antigen is unidentified.

Here immunoSEQ multiplex PCR was the method, and the copy in TCRdb shows in-frame clones only, minus some. The data show about 120,000 clones, 70% to 90% seen once. This chain joins TRBV9 and TRBJ2-1, with 8 bases identical to TRBD1. The receptor comes from a woman aged 25 to 39 in good health and CMV-seronegative. Sequenced material: PBMCs. The CDR3 reads CASSPRGTGGFDNEQFF. DNA for the CDR3: TGTGCCAGCAGCCCCCGAGGTACAGGGGGTTTCGACAATGAGCAGTTCTTC.